The source of this T cell receptor beta chain is a study of T cells after yellow fever vaccination. Study outcomes and limitations: The booster saw the reappearance of most primary-vaccination clones (approximately 97% CD4, around 88% CD8).

From germline, CDR1 is MNHNS and CDR2 SASEGT. The CDR3 extends over 13 amino acids. The V and J ends lost 10 bases and 10 bases, in that order; junction bases with no gene match: 10. Each CDR3 protein gets one entry after TCRdb re-called the 5' RACE reads with MiXCR. The sample holds 150,000 to 200,000 distinct CDR3 sequences; approximately 6.2% are singletons and the top ten take roughly 3%. The sample holds many counts of this clonotype. Its antigen is currently unknown. This chain links TRBV6-1 with TRBJ1-6; 7 positions match TRBD1. The TCR originated in a man between 18 and 29 years old who received the YFV17D yellow fever vaccine. Material: CD4+ T cells sorted from PBMCs, obtained on the day of the first yellow fever vaccination. CDR3 bases: TGTGCCACCGCGGACAGGCTCTCATCACCCCTCCACTTT. This encodes CATADRLSSPLHF.